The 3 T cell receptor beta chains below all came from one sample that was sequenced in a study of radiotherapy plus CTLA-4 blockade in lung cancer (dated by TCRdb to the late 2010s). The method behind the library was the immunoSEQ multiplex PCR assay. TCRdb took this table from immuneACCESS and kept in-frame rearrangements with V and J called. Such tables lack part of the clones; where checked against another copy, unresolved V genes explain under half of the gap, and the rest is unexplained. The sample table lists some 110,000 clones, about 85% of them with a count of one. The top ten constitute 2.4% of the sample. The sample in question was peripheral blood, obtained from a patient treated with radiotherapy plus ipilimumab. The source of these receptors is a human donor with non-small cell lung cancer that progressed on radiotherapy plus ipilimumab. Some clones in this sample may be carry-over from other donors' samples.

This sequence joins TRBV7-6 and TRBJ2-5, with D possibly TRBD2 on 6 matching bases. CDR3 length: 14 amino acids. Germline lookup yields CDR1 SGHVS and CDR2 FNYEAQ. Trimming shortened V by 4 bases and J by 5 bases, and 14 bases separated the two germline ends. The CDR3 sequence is CASSYSPSDETQYF. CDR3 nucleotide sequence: TGTGCCAGCAGCTATAGCCCTAGCGATGAGACCCAGTACTTC. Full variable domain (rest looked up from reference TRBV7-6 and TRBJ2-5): GAGVSQSPRYKVTKRGQDVALRCDPISGHVSLYWYRQALGQGPEFLTYFNYEAQQDKSGLPNDRFSAERPEGSISTLTIQRTEQRDSAMYRCASSYSPSDETQYFGPGTRLLVL.

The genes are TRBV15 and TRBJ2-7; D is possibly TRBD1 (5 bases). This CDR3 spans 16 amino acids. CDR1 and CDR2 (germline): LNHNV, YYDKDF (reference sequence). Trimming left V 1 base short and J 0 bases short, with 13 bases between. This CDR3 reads CATSRVVAGFSYEQYF. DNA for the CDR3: TGTGCCACCAGCAGAGTTGTGGCAGGGTTCTCCTACGAGCAGTACTTC.

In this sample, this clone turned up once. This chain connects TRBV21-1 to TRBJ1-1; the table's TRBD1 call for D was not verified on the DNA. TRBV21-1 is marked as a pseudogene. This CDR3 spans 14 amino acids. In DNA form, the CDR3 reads TGTGCCAGCAGCGCGACAGCCCAATACACTGAAGCTTTCTTT. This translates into CASSATAQYTEAFF.